This T cell receptor beta chain emerged from a study of cytomegalovirus exposure and HLA in healthy donors. Study-level findings and limits: Most observed TCR sequences were rare, whereas some public TCRs were detected in many donors.

With 60 Vbeta and 13 Jbeta primers, the PCR was carried out. Measured with immunoSEQ multiplex PCR; TCRdb has only the in-frame clones, and not every one. The sample carries some 140,000 clones, roughly 76% recorded once. This clone was observed once. The antigen remains unidentified. CDR3 size: 16 residues. The V and J ends lost 5 bases and 0 bases, in that order; junction bases with no gene match: 4. Germline CDR1 SEHNR, CDR2 FQNEAQ (reference sequence). This clonotype was sampled from a middle-aged woman in good health and CMV-seronegative. This chain links TRBV7-9 with TRBJ1-3; 10 nucleotides line up with TRBD1. The sequencing input was PBMCs. The CDR3 reads CASSQTGGPSGNTIYF. The CDR3 nucleotides are TGTGCCAGCAGCCAGACAGGGGGCCCCTCTGGAAACACCATATATTTT.